Only one count was recorded for the clone carrying this T cell receptor beta chain. What it binds is not known. The data were taken from a study of blood T cells in healthy people across ages. Study findings and constraints: A strong correlation between TCR beta diversity and naive T cell percentage was seen.

Trimming cost V 1 base and J 11 bases, with 14 bases left between them. Germline CDR1 reads LGHDT; CDR2 reads YNNKEL (reference sequence). The CDR3 consists of 13 residues. Alongside a J-beta primer mix, a sample-barcoded 5' primer served in a second PCR lasting roughly 6 to 11 cycles. MiXCR, run by TCRdb on the 5' RACE reads, gives a single entry per CDR3 protein. The data show 1,800,000 or so distinct CDR3 sequences, approximately 40% seen once. Material for sequencing was blood. This chain links TRBV3-1 with TRBJ1-1; D is possibly TRBD1 (6 bases). This TCR derives from a human donor in good health. CDR3 sequence: CASSQGLGGGAFF. The DNA for the CDR3 is TGTGCCAGCAGCCAAGGTTTGGGAGGGGGGGCTTTCTTT.